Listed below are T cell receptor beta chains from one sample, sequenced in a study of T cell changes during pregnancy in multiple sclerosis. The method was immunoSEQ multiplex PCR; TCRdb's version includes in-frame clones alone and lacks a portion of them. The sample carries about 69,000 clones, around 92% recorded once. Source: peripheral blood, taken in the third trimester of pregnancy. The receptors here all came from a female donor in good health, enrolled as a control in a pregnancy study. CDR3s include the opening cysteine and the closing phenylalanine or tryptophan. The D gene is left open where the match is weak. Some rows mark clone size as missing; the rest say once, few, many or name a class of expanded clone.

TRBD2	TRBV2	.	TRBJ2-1	CASMGLAASSYNEQFF	TGTGCCAGCATGGGGCTAGCGGCTAGCTCCTACAATGAGCAGTTCTTC
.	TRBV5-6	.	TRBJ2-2	CASSPGGAELFF	TGTGCCAGCAGTCCTGGGGGGGCAGAGCTGTTTTTT
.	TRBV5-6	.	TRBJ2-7	CASSGDFSREQYF	TGTGCCAGCAGCGGGGACTTCTCCCGGGAGCAGTACTTC
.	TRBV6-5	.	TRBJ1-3	CASSYISLPGNTIYF	TGTGCCAGCAGTTACATAAGCTTGCCTGGAAACACCATATATTTT
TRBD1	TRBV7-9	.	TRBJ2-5	CASTTLRGQTQYF	TGTGCCAGCACCACCCTCAGGGGGCAGACCCAGTACTTC
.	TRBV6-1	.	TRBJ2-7	CASSEREQYF	TGTGCCAGCAGTGAGAGGGAGCAGTACTTC
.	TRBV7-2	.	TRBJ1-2	CASSPTDSYGYTF	TGTGCCAGCAGCCCCACAGACAGCTATGGCTACACCTTC
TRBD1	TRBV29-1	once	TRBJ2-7	CSVARTGDYEQYF	TGCAGCGTCGCCAGGACAGGGGACTACGAGCAGTACTTC
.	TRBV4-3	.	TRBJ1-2	CASSHDSKTIYGYTF	TGCGCCAGCAGCCACGACAGCAAAACAATCTATGGCTACACCTTC
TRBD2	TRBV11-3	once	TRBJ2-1	CASSFEGGLNEQFF	TGTGCCAGCAGCTTCGAGGGAGGGCTAAATGAGCAGTTCTTC
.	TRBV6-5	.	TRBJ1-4	CASSYRGLTNEKLFF	TGTGCCAGCAGTTATCGAGGGCTCACTAATGAAAAACTGTTTTTT
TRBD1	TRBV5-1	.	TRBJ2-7	CASSLGTGTWEQYF	TGCGCCAGCAGCTTAGGGACAGGGACTTGGGAGCAGTACTTC